The 25 T cell receptor beta chains listed next were all sequenced from one sample in a study of T cell responses to AZD1222 COVID-19 vaccine. Produced via immunoSEQ multiplex PCR; TCRdb's table is partial and in-frame only. The repertoire includes over 120,000 clones, about 90% of them detected once, and roughly 3.5% sits in the top ten. Sample: peripheral blood, taken 28 days after the second AZD1222 dose. The receptor source for this set is an adult who received the AZD1222 COVID-19 vaccine.

The chain employs TRBV18 and TRBJ1-2, with 8 nucleotides matching TRBD1. V shed 0 bases and J 2 bases; nucleotides not matched to a gene: 5. The V gene's germline CDR1 is KGHSH and CDR2 LQKENI. The length of the CDR3 is 16 residues. CDR3 sequence (DNA): TGTGCCAGCTCACCACCGGGACAGGCCGCCAACTATGGCTACACCTTC. As protein: CASSPPGQAANYGYTF.

The chain links TRBV9 to TRBJ2-1; 8 bases are a match to TRBD2. The CDR3 has 15 amino acids. V shed 4 bases, J shed 4 bases, and the junction held 7 bases outside the gene matches. Germline assignment: CDR1 SGDLS and CDR2 YYNGEE. This CDR3 reads CASSPSGRAYNEQFF. The CDR3 DNA reads TGTGCCAGCAGCCCGAGCGGGAGAGCGTACAATGAGCAGTTCTTC.

The rearrangement links TRBV4-3 to TRBJ1-5; D not certain. V gave up 0 bases and J gave up 0 bases, with 6 bases separating them. CDR3 length equals 15 residues. Per the germline V gene, CDR1 is LGHNA and CDR2 is YSLEER. The CDR3 nucleotides are TGCGCCAGCAGCCAAGATTGGGGTAGCAATCAGCCCCAGCATTTT. Its protein product is CASSQDWGSNQPQHF.

This clone showed up just a few times. The chain uses TRBV6-6 and TRBJ2-7, with 8 positions matching TRBD1. The CDR3 spans 14 residues. Losses at the gene ends were 2 bases for V and 4 bases for J; bases not matched to a gene: 4. Germline CDR1 MNHNY, CDR2 SVGAGI (reference sequence). The CDR3 DNA sequence: TGTGCCAGCAGTTACGGAGGACAGGGTTACGAGCAGTACTTC. Translated: CASSYGGQGYEQYF.

The chain carries TRBV28 and TRBJ1-5; 9 bases are a match to TRBD1. This CDR3 comprises 16 residues. Trimming took 9 bases from V and 0 from J; bases not matched to a gene: 9. Germline V lookup: CDR1 MDHEN, CDR2 SYDVKM. In DNA form, the CDR3 reads TGTGCCAGTCGGACAGGGGCTTATGATAGCAATCAGCCCCAGCATTTT. Protein: CASRTGAYDSNQPQHF.

The chain links TRBV4-2 to TRBJ2-7; 8 bases line up with TRBD1. Trimming removed 4 bases from V and 3 bases from J; junction bases left unmatched: 5. The CDR3 runs to 14 residues. Germline V gene data show CDR1 as LGHNA and CDR2 as YNFKEQ. The CDR3 DNA sequence: TGTGCCAGCAGCCGAGAGGACAGGGACTACGAGCAGTACTTC. Amino acid sequence: CASSREDRDYEQYF.

The V gene is TRBV6-2 or TRBV6-3, the J gene TRBJ1-5, with 8 bases fitting TRBD1. V gave up 5 bases and J gave up 5 bases; unmatched junction bases: 2. CDR3 length: 13 residues. CDR1 and CDR2 (germline): MNHEY, SVGEGT. The CDR3, as DNA: TGTGCCAGCAGTCTGACAGGGGATCAGCCCCAGCATTTT. It codes for CASSLTGDQPQHF.

The V gene is TRBV6-2 or TRBV6-3, the J gene TRBJ2-7, with TRBD1 identical over 12 bases. This CDR3 has 20 amino acids. The ends lost 0 bases at V and 5 bases at J; junction bases unmatched: 17. Germline V gene sequence: CDR1 MNHEY, CDR2 SVGEGT. In DNA form, the CDR3 reads TGTGCCAGCAGTTACTCCCCAGGGACAGGGGGCCGCCTTGGTGTCGACGAGCAGTACTTC. Its protein product is CASSYSPGTGGRLGVDEQYF.

The chain combines TRBV2 with TRBJ2-2; no clear D. The CDR3 contains 12 residues. V was trimmed by 5 bases and J by 6 bases, leaving 7 bases between them. Looked up from germline, CDR1 is SNHLY and CDR2 is FYNNEI. CDR3 coding DNA: TGTGCCAGCAGTACGACCCCCGGGGAGCTGTTTTTT. This sequence encodes CASSTTPGELFF.

This rearrangement joins TRBV6-2 or TRBV6-3 to TRBJ2-2; 7 bases fit TRBD1. The CDR3 consists of 16 residues. V shed 2 bases and J 4 bases; nucleotides not matched to a gene: 7. CDR1 and CDR2 (germline): MNHEY, SVGEGT. CDR3 loop: CASSYRTGASTGELFF. DNA for the CDR3: TGTGCCAGCAGTTACCGCACAGGGGCGAGCACCGGGGAGCTGTTTTTT.

This clone has more than one count but fewer than ten. The rearrangement uses TRBV18 and TRBJ2-5; D unclear. The CDR3 length is 13 residues. Germline V lookup: CDR1 KGHSH, CDR2 LQKENI. Trimming took off 3 bases at V and 1 base at J, with 6 bases between the two ends. The CDR3 spells CASSPAPQETQYF. In DNA form, the CDR3 reads TGTGCCAGCTCACCTGCCCCCCAAGAGACCCAGTACTTC.

A word on this clone: One end of the junction fails to match germline, which may point to a read error. The rearrangement joins TRBV7-8 to TRBJ1-3, with a possible D match to TRBD1 (5 bases). The CDR3 sequence is 14 residues long. From germline, CDR1 is SGHVS and CDR2 FQNEAQ. The CDR3 sequence: CASSLAGTGNTIYF. The CDR3, as DNA: TGTGCCAGCAGCTTAGCGGGGACTGGTAACACCATATATTTT.

V gene TRBV29-1 combines with J gene TRBJ2-7, with TRBD1 matching 7 bases. Trimming at V came to 4 bases and at J to 7 bases, leaving 10 bases not matched to a gene. Germline V CDR1 and CDR2: SQVTM, ANQGSEA. The CDR3 spans 13 residues. Here the CDR3 DNA reads TGCAGCGTTGGACAGGGTGCCCCCTGGGAGCAGTACTTC. Amino acids: CSVGQGAPWEQYF.

The rearrangement uses TRBV27 and TRBJ1-1; 9 nucleotides agree with TRBD1. Unmatched junction bases numbered 8, after V lost 5 bases and J lost 4 bases. Germline CDR1 is MNHEY and CDR2 is SMNVEV (reference sequence). This CDR3 comprises 15 residues. The CDR3 loop is CASSTGTGMGTEAFF. The CDR3 coding sequence is TGTGCCAGCAGTACCGGGACAGGGATGGGCACTGAAGCTTTCTTT.

This clone was recorded a few times. The CDR3 sequence: CATHRDNNQPQHF. The CDR3 DNA sequence: TGTGCCACGCACCGGGACAACAATCAGCCCCAGCATTTT. This chain links TRBV6-6 with TRBJ1-5; perhaps TRBD1 as D (6 bases). V was clipped by 10 bases and J by 3 bases, with 13 bases between them. The CDR3 loop spans 13 amino acids. Germline CDR1 is MNHNY and CDR2 is SVGAGI (reference sequence).

The rearrangement uses TRBV7-8 and TRBJ1-2, with no clear D. This CDR3 region has 15 residues. Looked up from germline, CDR1 is SGHVS and CDR2 is FQNEAQ. The V end lost 1 base, the J end lost 4 bases, and 13 bases lay between the germline ends. CDR3 sequence: CASSLGRRASYGYTF. The CDR3 DNA sequence: TGTGCCAGCAGCTTAGGCCGGCGGGCCAGCTATGGCTACACCTTC.

As DNA, the CDR3 is TGTGCCACCAGCCCCCGAACCAATGAAAAACTGTTTTTT. The encoded protein is CATSPRTNEKLFF. This chain uses TRBV15 with TRBJ1-4; no firm D call. Germline assignment: CDR1 LNHNV and CDR2 YYDKDF (reference sequence). The CDR3 spans 13 residues. V shed 5 bases and J shed 5 bases, with 9 bases lying between them.

V usage is TRBV10-2 and J usage is TRBJ2-7; 7 bases align to TRBD1. CDR3 length: 14 amino acids. Germline loops: CDR1 WSHSY, CDR2 SAAADI. The J segment lost 5 bases and the V segment lost 3 bases, leaving 7 bases of the junction unmatched. In DNA form, the CDR3 reads TGCGCCAGCAGTGACACAGGGGACGCGCACGAGCAGTACTTC. It codes for CASSDTGDAHEQYF.

The V and J genes are TRBV7-8 and TRBJ2-7, with 10 bases that match TRBD2. The germline CDR1 and CDR2 sequences are SGHVS and FQNEAQ. CDR3 length equals 17 residues. The V gene end was trimmed by 3 bases and the J gene end by 4 bases; junction bases not matched to a gene: 12. The DNA for the CDR3 is TGTGCCAGCAGCTTTCTACTAGCTAGCGGGAGCCTTTACGAGCAGTACTTC. Protein product: CASSFLLASGSLYEQYF.

CDR3 sequence: CASSRGTGEGYNSPLHF. The DNA for the CDR3 is TGTGCCAGCAGCCGAGGGACAGGCGAGGGATATAATTCACCCCTCCACTTT. The chain combines TRBV27 with TRBJ1-6, with TRBD1 matching over 8 bases. CDR1 and CDR2 from the germline V gene are MNHEY and SMNVEV (reference sequence). The ends lost 6 bases at V and 4 bases at J; junction bases unmatched: 11. The CDR3 contains 17 residues.

The rearrangement uses TRBV6-1 and TRBJ2-1; maybe TRBD1 (5 bases). The germline V and J ends were trimmed by 3 bases and 7 bases, with 7 bases remaining between them. This CDR3 is 12 amino acids long. Per germline, CDR1 MNHNS and CDR2 SASEGT. This CDR3 reads CASSDRVNEQFF. CDR3 DNA sequence: TGTGCCAGCAGTGACAGGGTGAATGAGCAGTTCTTC.

The J gene is TRBJ2-5, the V gene TRBV5-1, with 11 bases aligning to TRBD1. The CDR3 covers 16 residues. V dropped 5 bases and J dropped 0; count of bases not matched to a gene: 6. From germline, CDR1 is SGHRS and CDR2 YFSETQ. The CDR3: CASSSGTGGYQETQYF. CDR3 bases: TGCGCCAGCAGTTCCGGGACAGGGGGGTACCAAGAGACCCAGTACTTC.

The chain uses TRBV29-1 and TRBJ1-6; 9 nucleotides align to TRBD1. This CDR3 comprises 19 residues. J gave up 7 bases and V 5 bases, and 21 bases lay outside the gene matches. Germline CDR1 reads SQVTM; CDR2 reads ANQGSEA. CDR3 sequence (DNA): TGCAGCGTTTTGCCCCGGGACAGGGACCTTACTGAGCGGAATTCACCCCTCCACTTT. It yields the protein CSVLPRDRDLTERNSPLHF.

CDR3 amino acids: CASRPTRGTNTEAFF. DNA for the CDR3: TGTGCCAGCAGACCTACCCGGGGGACGAACACTGAAGCTTTCTTT. This chain uses TRBV7-9 with TRBJ1-1; tentative D call: TRBD1 (5 bases). Trimming pared 6 bases from V and 1 base from J, leaving 15 bases between. The CDR3 is 15 amino acids. From germline, CDR1 is SEHNR and CDR2 FQNEAQ (reference sequence).

V usage is TRBV2 and J usage is TRBJ1-4; no clear D gene. The CDR3 length is 15 residues. V gave up 7 bases and J gave up 0 bases, with 12 bases separating them. The V gene's germline CDR1 is SNHLY and CDR2 FYNNEI. The CDR3 sequence: CASTRMTSTNEKLFF. CDR3 in DNA: TGTGCCAGCACCAGAATGACTTCAACTAATGAAAAACTGTTTTTT.